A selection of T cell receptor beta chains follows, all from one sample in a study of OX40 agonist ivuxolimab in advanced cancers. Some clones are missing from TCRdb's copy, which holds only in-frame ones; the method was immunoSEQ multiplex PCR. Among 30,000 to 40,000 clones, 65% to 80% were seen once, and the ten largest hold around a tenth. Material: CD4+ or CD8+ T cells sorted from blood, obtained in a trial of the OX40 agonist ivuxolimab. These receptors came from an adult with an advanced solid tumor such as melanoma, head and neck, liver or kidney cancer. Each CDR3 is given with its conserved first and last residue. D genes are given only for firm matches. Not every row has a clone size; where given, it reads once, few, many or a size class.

CDR3 protein: CASSAGLGYEQYF
CDR3 DNA: TGCGCCAGCAGTGCCGGCCTCGGCTACGAGCAGTACTTC
V gene: TRBV10-1
clone size: -
J gene: TRBJ2-7
D gene: -

CDR3 protein: CASSLEGTSGRFYNEQFF
CDR3 DNA: TGTGCCAGCAGCTTAGAAGGGACTAGCGGCCGCTTCTACAATGAGCAGTTCTTC
V gene: TRBV7-3
clone size: -
J gene: TRBJ2-1
D gene: TRBD2

CDR3 protein: CASSDPGTGANEQYF
CDR3 DNA: TGTGCCAGCAGTGATCCCGGGACAGGGGCTAACGAGCAGTACTTC
V gene: TRBV25-1
clone size: few
J gene: TRBJ2-7
D gene: TRBD1

CDR3 protein: CASSLVTGESNQPQHF
CDR3 DNA: TGTGCCAGCAGCTTAGTTACAGGGGAATCGAATCAGCCCCAGCATTTT
V gene: TRBV7-3
clone size: -
J gene: TRBJ1-5
D gene: TRBD1

CDR3 protein: CASSETSGGILTKNIQYF
CDR3 DNA: TGTGCCAGCAGTGAAACTAGCGGGGGGATCTTAACCAAAAACATTCAGTACTTC
V gene: TRBV2
clone size: -
J gene: TRBJ2-4
D gene: TRBD2

CDR3 protein: CASSLALGGAYEQYF
CDR3 DNA: TGTGCCAGCAGCTTAGCCCTAGGGGGTGCCTACGAGCAGTACTTC
V gene: TRBV7-2
clone size: -
J gene: TRBJ2-7
D gene: -

CDR3 protein: CASSRIPGAADTQYF
CDR3 DNA: TGTGCCAGCAGTAGGATCCCGGGAGCCGCAGATACGCAGTATTTT
V gene: TRBV6-1
clone size: once
J gene: TRBJ2-3
D gene: -

CDR3 protein: CASSVVGGNEKLFF
CDR3 DNA: TGTGCCAGCAGCGTAGTTGGGGGGAATGAAAAACTGTTTTTT
V gene: TRBV9
clone size: -
J gene: TRBJ1-4
D gene: -

CDR3 protein: CASSRLGSGTYNEQFF
CDR3 DNA: TGTGCCAGTAGTCGACTTGGTTCGGGGACCTACAATGAGCAGTTCTTC
V gene: TRBV19
clone size: -
J gene: TRBJ2-1
D gene: -

CDR3 protein: CASSHPDRTYEQYF
CDR3 DNA: TGCGCCAGCAGCCATCCAGACAGAACCTACGAGCAGTACTTC
V gene: TRBV4-1
clone size: -
J gene: TRBJ2-7
D gene: -